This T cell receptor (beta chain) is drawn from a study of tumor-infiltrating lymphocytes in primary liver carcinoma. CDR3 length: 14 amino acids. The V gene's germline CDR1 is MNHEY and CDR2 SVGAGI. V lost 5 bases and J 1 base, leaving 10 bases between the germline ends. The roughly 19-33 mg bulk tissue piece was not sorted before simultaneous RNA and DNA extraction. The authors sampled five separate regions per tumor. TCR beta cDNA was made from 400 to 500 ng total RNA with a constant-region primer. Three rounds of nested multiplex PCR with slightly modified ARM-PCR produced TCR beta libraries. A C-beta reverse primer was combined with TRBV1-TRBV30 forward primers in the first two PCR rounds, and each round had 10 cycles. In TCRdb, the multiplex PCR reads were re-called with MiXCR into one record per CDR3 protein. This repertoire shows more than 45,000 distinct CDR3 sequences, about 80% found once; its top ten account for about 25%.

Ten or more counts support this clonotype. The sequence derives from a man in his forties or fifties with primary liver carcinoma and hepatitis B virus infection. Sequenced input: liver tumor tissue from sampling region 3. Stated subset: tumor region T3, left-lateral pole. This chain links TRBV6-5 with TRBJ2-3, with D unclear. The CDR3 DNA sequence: TGTGCCAGCAGTCCCACTCGGGGCACAGATACGCAGTATTTT. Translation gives CASSPTRGTDTQYF.